Presented here are 19 T cell receptor beta chains from one specimen sequenced in a study of blood T cell repertoires in COVID-19. TCRdb keeps only in-frame clones here, not all; method: immunoSEQ multiplex PCR. The profile shows approximately 440,000 clones, 90% of them singletons. The sequencing sample was made of PBMCs or T cells enriched from blood (not recorded which). The receptors originated from a man younger than 35 who had recovered from COVID-19.

The genes are TRBV7-9 and TRBJ2-1, with a tentative D call TRBD1 (5 bases). Germline-derived CDR1 and CDR2 are SEHNR and FQNEAQ (reference sequence). This CDR3 comprises 16 residues. V lost 5 bases and J lost 7, with 21 bases in between. The DNA of the CDR3 is TGTGCCAGCAGCCGCTTGACACCCAATTCAGGGAATGAGCAGTTCTTC. Translated, it gives CASSRLTPNSGNEQFF.

The chain is built from TRBV27 and TRBJ2-3, with a possible D match to TRBD2 (5 bases). The V gene's germline CDR1 is MNHEY and CDR2 SMNVEV (reference sequence). The CDR3 covers 16 residues. Trimming removed 2 bases from V and 2 bases from J, with 14 bases in between. The DNA for the CDR3 is TGTGCCAGCAGTTTAAGGTGGGAGACAACCACAGATACGCAGTATTTT. Protein product: CASSLRWETTTDTQYF.

The chain is built from TRBV7-2 and TRBJ1-5, with D perhaps matching TRBD1 (5 bases). The CDR3 runs to 15 residues. Trimming stripped 1 base from V and 3 bases from J, with 10 bases between. In germline, CDR1 is SGHTA, CDR2 FQGNSA. In DNA form, the CDR3 reads TGTGCCAGCAGCTTAGGTGGAGGGGACAATCAGCCCCAGCATTTT. This translates into CASSLGGGDNQPQHF. Supplemented by reference TRBV7-2 and TRBJ1-5, the full variable domain reads GAGVSQSPSNKVTEKGKDVELRCDPISGHTALYWYRQSLGQGLEFLIYFQGNSAPDKSGLPSDRFSAERTGGSVSTLTIQRTQQEDSAVYLCASSLGGGDNQPQHFGDGTRLSIL.

This rearrangement joins TRBV10-3 to TRBJ2-2; 10 positions agree with TRBD2. This CDR3 spans 16 amino acids. V lost 11 bases, J lost 5 bases, and 14 bases stayed unmatched. Germline CDR1 is ENHRY and CDR2 is SYGVKD. CDR3 coding DNA: TGTGCCGCATCAACTCCCGGGACTAGCGCTACCGGGGAGCTGTTTTTT. It codes for CAASTPGTSATGELFF.

The gene calls are TRBV18 and TRBJ1-1; D is ambiguous. The V gene's germline CDR1 is KGHSH and CDR2 LQKENI. This CDR3 has 13 residues. V lost 5 bases and J lost 1, with 8 bases in between. The CDR3 region is CASSVRENTEAFF. The DNA for the CDR3 is TGTGCCAGCTCAGTTCGGGAGAACACTGAAGCTTTCTTT.

This clone was observed a handful of times. This chain links TRBV7-9 with TRBJ2-1, with D possibly being TRBD1 (7 bases). This CDR3 comprises 15 residues. Trimming left V 1 base short and J 7 bases short, with 14 bases between. CDR1 is SEHNR and CDR2 is FQNEAQ in the germline V gene (reference sequence). CDR3 DNA: TGTGCCAGCAGCTTAGGTGCAGGGGGAGGAAATGAGCAGTTCTTC. Amino acid sequence: CASSLGAGGGNEQFF.

The gene calls are TRBV2 and TRBJ1-2; D is possibly TRBD1 (5 bases). The length of the CDR3 is 13 residues. V lost 2 bases and J 8 bases, leaving 12 bases between the germline ends. CDR1 is SNHLY and CDR2 is FYNNEI in the germline V gene. CDR3 amino acids: CASSENQGLGYTF. CDR3 DNA sequence: TGTGCCAGCAGTGAAAACCAGGGTCTGGGCTACACCTTC.

V usage is TRBV2 and J usage is TRBJ1-5; perhaps TRBD1 as D (5 bases). There are 15 residues in the CDR3. The V gene lost 7 bases and the J gene lost 0 bases, with 13 bases spanning the gap. Germline loops: CDR1 SNHLY, CDR2 FYNNEI. The CDR3 sequence is CASTLGDSSNQPQHF. As DNA, the CDR3 is TGTGCCAGCACCTTAGGGGACTCTAGCAATCAGCCCCAGCATTTT. The whole variable domain, remainder taken from reference TRBV2 and TRBJ1-5, is EPEVTQTPSHQVTQMGQEVILRCVPISNHLYFYWYRQILGQKVEFLVSFYNNEISEKSEIFDDQFSVERPDGSNFTLKIRSTKLEDSAMYFCASTLGDSSNQPQHFGDGTRLSIL.

The J gene is TRBJ2-7, the V gene TRBV7-9, with 14 nucleotides matching TRBD2. The trim removed 6 bases at V and 12 bases at J, leaving 10 bases unmatched. Germline lookup yields CDR1 SEHNR and CDR2 FQNEAQ (reference sequence). CDR3 length: 14 residues. This CDR3 is CASSSGTSGGPWYF. The CDR3 coding sequence is TGTGCCAGCAGTTCCGGGACTAGCGGGGGCCCCTGGTACTTC.

This clone was detected a few times. The rearrangement joins TRBV5-1 to TRBJ2-7, with 9 nucleotides matching TRBD1. The germline V gene has CDR1 SGHRS and CDR2 YFSETQ. With V trimmed by 4 bases and J by 6 bases, 5 bases remained unmatched. The CDR3 has 13 residues. The CDR3 DNA sequence: TGCGCCAGCAGCCGGGACAGGGTGTCCGAGCAGTACTTC. Translating gives CASSRDRVSEQYF.

CDR3 sequence: CASSLSPQGALHF. CDR3 coding DNA: TGTGCCAGCAGCCTCTCTCCCCAGGGGGCCCTCCACTTT. V gene TRBV7-3 combines with J gene TRBJ1-6, with 7 bases lining up with TRBD1. The CDR3 totals 13 residues. Germline values: CDR1 SGHTA, CDR2 FQGTGA. The J segment lost 14 bases and the V segment lost 5 bases, leaving 9 bases of the junction unmatched.

V usage is TRBV28 and J usage is TRBJ2-7; 9 nucleotides agree with TRBD2. The CDR3 runs to 16 residues. Per germline, CDR1 MDHEN and CDR2 SYDVKM. Trimming cost V 6 bases and J 2 bases; bases outside gene matches: 11. DNA for the CDR3: TGTGCCAGCAGGGGACTAGCTGGGGGGACTCCCTACGAGCAGTACTTC. Translated, it gives CASRGLAGGTPYEQYF.

As to this clone: This sample also contains other DNA sequences that code for the same CDR3. This chain connects TRBV7-9 to TRBJ2-7; 7 bases are shared with TRBD2. The trim removed 1 base at V and 6 bases at J, leaving 3 bases unmatched. The length of the CDR3 is 13 residues. CDR1 SEHNR and CDR2 FQNEAQ come from the germline V gene (reference sequence). Here the CDR3 DNA reads TGTGCCAGCAGCTTAGGTACGGGGGGCGAGCAGTACTTC. Protein product: CASSLGTGGEQYF.

This chain links TRBV28 with TRBJ2-1; D is uncertain. V was shortened by 5 bases and J by 4 bases, with 12 bases between the two germline ends. The CDR3 has 14 amino acids. Germline V gene lookup returns CDR1 MDHEN and CDR2 SYDVKM. The CDR3 DNA sequence: TGTGCCAGCAGTATCCCCACGCGTTACAATGAGCAGTTCTTC. Its protein is CASSIPTRYNEQFF.

The rearrangement joins TRBV20-1 to TRBJ2-3, with D possibly being TRBD1 (6 bases). Trimming removed 5 bases from V and 5 bases from J, with 8 bases in between. Germline V lookup: CDR1 DFQATT, CDR2 SNEGSKA (reference sequence). This CDR3 has 11 residues. Here the CDR3 reads CSAHREDTQYF. CDR3 DNA sequence: TGCAGTGCTCACAGGGAAGATACGCAGTATTTT.

The chain employs TRBV5-1 and TRBJ1-3; D possibly corresponds to TRBD1 (6 bases). The CDR3 loop spans 16 amino acids. The ends were cut back, 4 bases at V and 4 bases at J, with 18 bases in the middle. The germline V gene encodes CDR1 SGHRS and CDR2 YFSETQ. CDR3 residues: CASSPAPDRSGNTIYF. CDR3 coding DNA: TGCGCCAGCAGCCCAGCACCCGACAGGTCAGGAAACACCATATATTTT.

The CDR3 DNA is TGTGCCAGTAGTCCCAAGGGGTCCTATAATTCACCCCTCCACTTT. It translates to CASSPKGSYNSPLHF. The chain carries TRBV19 and TRBJ1-6, with D perhaps matching TRBD1 (5 bases). In germline, CDR1 is LNHDA, CDR2 SQIVND (reference sequence). V shed 5 bases and J shed 1 base, with 9 bases lying between them. This CDR3 has 15 residues.

The V and J genes are TRBV7-8 and TRBJ1-1; the match to TRBD1 covers 7 bases. The CDR3 has 15 residues. Germline V CDR1 and CDR2: SGHVS, FQNEAQ. Trimming took 4 bases from V and 1 from J; bases not matched to a gene: 6. DNA for the CDR3: TGTGCCAGCAGCTATACCGGGACAGAGAACACTGAAGCTTTCTTT. Residues: CASSYTGTENTEAFF.

The chain recombines TRBV4-1 with TRBJ1-2; weak D call: TRBD1 (6 bases). V gave up 3 bases and J gave up 0 bases, with 14 bases separating them. The CDR3 has 16 amino acids. The germline CDR1 and CDR2 sequences are MGHRA and YSYEKL. The CDR3: CASSQPPGQTNYGYTF. CDR3 coding DNA: TGCGCCAGCAGCCAGCCTCCGGGACAAACTAACTATGGCTACACCTTC.